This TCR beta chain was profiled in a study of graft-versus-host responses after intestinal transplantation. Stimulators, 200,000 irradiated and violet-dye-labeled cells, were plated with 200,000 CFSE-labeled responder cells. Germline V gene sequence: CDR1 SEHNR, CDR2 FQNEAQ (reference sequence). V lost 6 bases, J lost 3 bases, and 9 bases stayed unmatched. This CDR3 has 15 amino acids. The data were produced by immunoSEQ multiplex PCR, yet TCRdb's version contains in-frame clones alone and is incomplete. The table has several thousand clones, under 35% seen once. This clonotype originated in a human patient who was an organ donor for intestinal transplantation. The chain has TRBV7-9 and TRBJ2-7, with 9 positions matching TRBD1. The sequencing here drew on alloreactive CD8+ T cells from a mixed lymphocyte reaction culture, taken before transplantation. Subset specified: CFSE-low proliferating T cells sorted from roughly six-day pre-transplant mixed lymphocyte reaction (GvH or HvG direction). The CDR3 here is CASSLTGTGFYEQYF. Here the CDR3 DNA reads TGTGCCAGCAGTCTTACCGGGACAGGGTTCTACGAGCAGTACTTC. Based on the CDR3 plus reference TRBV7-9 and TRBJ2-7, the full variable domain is DTGVSQNPRHKITKRGQNVTFRCDPISEHNRLYWYRQTLGQGPEFLTYFQNEAQLEKSRLLSDRFSAERPKGSFSTLEIQRTEQGDSAMYLCASSLTGTGFYEQYFGPGTRLTVT.